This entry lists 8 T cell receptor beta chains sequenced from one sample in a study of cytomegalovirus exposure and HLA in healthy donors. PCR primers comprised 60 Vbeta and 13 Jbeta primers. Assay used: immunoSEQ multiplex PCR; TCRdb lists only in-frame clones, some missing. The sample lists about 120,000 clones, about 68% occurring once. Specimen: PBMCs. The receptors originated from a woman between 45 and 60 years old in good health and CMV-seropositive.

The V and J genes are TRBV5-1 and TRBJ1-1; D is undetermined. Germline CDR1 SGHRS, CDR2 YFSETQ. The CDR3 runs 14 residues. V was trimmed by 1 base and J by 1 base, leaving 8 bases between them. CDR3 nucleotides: TGCGCCAGCAGCTTGCAGCCAGGGAACACTGAAGCTTTCTTT. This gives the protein CASSLQPGNTEAFF.

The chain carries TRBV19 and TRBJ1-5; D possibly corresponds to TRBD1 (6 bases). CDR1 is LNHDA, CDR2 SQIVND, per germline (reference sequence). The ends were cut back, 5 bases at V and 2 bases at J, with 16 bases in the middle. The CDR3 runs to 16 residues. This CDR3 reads CASSVTRGSGNQPQHF. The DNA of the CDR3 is TGTGCCAGTAGTGTCACTAGGGGGTCTGGCAATCAGCCCCAGCATTTT.

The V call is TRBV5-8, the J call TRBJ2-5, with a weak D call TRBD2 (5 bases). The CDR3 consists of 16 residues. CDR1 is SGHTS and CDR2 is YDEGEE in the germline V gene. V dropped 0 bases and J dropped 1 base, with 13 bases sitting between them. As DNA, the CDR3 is TGTGCCAGCAGCTTGGCCGGGTCAGGACTCCAAGAGACCCAGTACTTC. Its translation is CASSLAGSGLQETQYF.

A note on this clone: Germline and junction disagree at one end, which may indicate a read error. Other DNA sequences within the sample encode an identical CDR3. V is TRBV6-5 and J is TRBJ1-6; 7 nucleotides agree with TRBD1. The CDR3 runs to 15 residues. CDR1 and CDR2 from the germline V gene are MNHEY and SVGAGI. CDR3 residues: CASSFRDRGNSPLHF. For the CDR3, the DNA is TGTGCCAGCAGTTTCCGGGACAGAGGCAATTCCCCCCTCCACTTT.

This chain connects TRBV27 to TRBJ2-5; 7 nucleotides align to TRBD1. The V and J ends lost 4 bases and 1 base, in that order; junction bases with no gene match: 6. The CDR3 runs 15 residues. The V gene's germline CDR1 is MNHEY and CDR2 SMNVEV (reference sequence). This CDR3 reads CASSYMTGPQETQYF. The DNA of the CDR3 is TGTGCCAGCAGTTATATGACAGGGCCCCAAGAGACCCAGTACTTC.

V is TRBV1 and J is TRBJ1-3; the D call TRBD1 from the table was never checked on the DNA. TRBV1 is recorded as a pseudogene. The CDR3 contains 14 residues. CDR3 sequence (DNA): TGCACCAGCGGACTGACAGGAGGCGGAAACACCATATATTTT. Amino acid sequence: CTSGLTGGGNTIYF.

The CDR3 sequence: CASSLVGGTTYEQYF. The CDR3 nucleotides are TGTGCCAGCAGCTTGGTTGGCGGGACTACCTACGAGCAGTACTTC. V usage is TRBV5-6 and J usage is TRBJ2-7; 7 bases are a match to TRBD2. Germline CDR1 and CDR2: SGHDT and YYEEEE. V lost 0 bases, J lost 2 bases, and 5 bases stayed unmatched. CDR3 size: 15 residues.

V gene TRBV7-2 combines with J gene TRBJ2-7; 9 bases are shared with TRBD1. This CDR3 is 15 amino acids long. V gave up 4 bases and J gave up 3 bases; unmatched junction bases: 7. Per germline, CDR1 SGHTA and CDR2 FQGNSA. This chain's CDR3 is CASSSGQGSIYEQYF. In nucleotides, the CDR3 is TGTGCCAGCAGCTCTGGACAGGGGTCAATCTACGAGCAGTACTTC.